The following is a T cell receptor beta chain sequence with its context. Treatment reported: oral pan-JAK inhibitor, 5-10 mg twice daily. Extraction and reverse transcription of RNA yielded cDNA as the sequencing template. Some clones are missing from TCRdb's copy, which holds only in-frame ones; the method was immunoSEQ multiplex PCR. The table shows 64,000 or so clones, with just over 45% occurring only once. The data are from a study of CD8+ T cells in alopecia areata. This CDR3 is built from 13 residues. Germline CDR1 and CDR2: SEHNR and FQNEAQ (reference sequence). Trimming cost V 5 bases and J 4 bases, with 12 bases left between them.

The rearrangement joins TRBV7-9 to TRBJ2-7; D not resolved. The receptor was isolated from a human donor with alopecia areata. This sample comprised CD8+ T cells sorted from blood, obtained at approximately week 39, from a patient treated with tofacitinib. The CDR3 region has the DNA TGTGCCAGCAGCCCGGGTCCCTCGTACGAGCAGTACTTC. It codes for CASSPGPSYEQYF.